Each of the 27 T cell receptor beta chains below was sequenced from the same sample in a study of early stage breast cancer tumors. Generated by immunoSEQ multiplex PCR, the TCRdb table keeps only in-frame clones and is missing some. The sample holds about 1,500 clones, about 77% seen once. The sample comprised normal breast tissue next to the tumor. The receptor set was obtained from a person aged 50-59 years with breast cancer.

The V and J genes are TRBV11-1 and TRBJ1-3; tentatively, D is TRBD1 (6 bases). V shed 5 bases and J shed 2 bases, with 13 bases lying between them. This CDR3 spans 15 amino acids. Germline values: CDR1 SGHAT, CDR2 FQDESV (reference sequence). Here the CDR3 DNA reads TGTGCCAGCAGCCCCTCCAACAGGGCTGGAAACACCATATATTTT. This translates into CASSPSNRAGNTIYF.

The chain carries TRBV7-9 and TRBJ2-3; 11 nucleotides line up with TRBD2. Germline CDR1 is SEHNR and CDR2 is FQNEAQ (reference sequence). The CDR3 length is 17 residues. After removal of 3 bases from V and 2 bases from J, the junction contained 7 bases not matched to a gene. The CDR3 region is CASSFLLAGGTTDTQYF. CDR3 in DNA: TGTGCCAGCAGCTTCCTTCTAGCGGGAGGAACCACAGATACGCAGTATTTT.

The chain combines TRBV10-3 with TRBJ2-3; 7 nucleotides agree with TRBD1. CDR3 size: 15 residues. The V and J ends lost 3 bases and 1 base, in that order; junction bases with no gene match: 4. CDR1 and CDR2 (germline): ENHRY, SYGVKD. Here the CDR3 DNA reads TGTGCCATCAGTGATTCCGGGACAGGCACAGATACGCAGTATTTT. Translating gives CAISDSGTGTDTQYF.

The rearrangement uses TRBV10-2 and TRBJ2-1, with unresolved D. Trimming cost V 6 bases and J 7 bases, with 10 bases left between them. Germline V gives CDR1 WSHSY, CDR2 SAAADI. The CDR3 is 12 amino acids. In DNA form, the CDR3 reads TGCGCCAGCAGCTATAGTAGGAATGAGCAGTTCTTC. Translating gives CASSYSRNEQFF.

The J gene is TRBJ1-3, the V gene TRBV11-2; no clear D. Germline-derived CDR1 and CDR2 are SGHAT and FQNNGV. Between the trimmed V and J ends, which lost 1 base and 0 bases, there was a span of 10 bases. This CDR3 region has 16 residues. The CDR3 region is CASSLAAGHSGNTIYF. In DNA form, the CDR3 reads TGTGCCAGCAGCTTAGCGGCAGGCCACTCTGGAAACACCATATATTTT.

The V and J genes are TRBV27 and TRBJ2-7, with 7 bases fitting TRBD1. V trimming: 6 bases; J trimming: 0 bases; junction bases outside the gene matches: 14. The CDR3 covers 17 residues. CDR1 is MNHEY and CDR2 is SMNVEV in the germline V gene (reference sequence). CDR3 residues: CASSKWTGEESSYEQYF. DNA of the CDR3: TGTGCCAGCAGCAAATGGACAGGTGAGGAAAGCTCCTACGAGCAGTACTTC.

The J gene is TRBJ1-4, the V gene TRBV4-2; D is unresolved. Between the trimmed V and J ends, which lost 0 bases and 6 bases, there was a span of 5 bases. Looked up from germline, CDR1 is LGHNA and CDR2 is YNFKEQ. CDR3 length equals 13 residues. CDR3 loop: CASSQDGDEKLFF. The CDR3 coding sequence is TGTGCCAGCAGCCAAGACGGGGATGAAAAACTGTTTTTT.

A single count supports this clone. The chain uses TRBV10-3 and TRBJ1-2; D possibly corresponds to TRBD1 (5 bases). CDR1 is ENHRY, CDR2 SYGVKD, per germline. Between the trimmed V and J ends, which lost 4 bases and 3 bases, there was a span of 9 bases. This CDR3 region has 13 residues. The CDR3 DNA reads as TGTGCCATCAGTGGACAGAGTGACTATGGCTACACCTTC. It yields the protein CAISGQSDYGYTF.

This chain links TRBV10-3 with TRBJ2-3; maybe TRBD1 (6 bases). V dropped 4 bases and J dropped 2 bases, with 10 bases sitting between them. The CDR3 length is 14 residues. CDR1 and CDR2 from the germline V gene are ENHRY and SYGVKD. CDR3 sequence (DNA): TGTGCCATCAGTGGGACAGCTGACACAGATACGCAGTATTTT. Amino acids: CAISGTADTDTQYF.

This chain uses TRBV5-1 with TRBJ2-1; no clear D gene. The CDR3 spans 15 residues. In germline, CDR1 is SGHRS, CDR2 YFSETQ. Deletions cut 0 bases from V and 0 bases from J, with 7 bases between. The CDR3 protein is CASSLGLSSYNEQFF. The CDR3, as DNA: TGCGCCAGCAGCTTGGGCCTCAGCTCCTACAATGAGCAGTTCTTC.

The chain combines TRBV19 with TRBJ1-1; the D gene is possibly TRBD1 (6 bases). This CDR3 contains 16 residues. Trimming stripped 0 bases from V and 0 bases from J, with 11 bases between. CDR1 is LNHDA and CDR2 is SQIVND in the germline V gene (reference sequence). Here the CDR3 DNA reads TGTGCCAGTAGTATAGATTGGACAGAGATGAACACTGAAGCTTTCTTT. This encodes CASSIDWTEMNTEAFF.

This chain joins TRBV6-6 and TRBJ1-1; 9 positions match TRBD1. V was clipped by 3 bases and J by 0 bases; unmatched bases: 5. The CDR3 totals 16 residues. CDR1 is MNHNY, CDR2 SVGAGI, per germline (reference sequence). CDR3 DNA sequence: TGTGCCAGCAGTTATGGGACAGGGACAATGAACACTGAAGCTTTCTTT. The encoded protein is CASSYGTGTMNTEAFF.

CDR3 coding DNA: TGTGCCAGCAGCTTGGAAAATCCCACCTTAGGCTACACCTTC. Amino acid sequence: CASSLENPTLGYTF. This rearrangement joins TRBV7-2 to TRBJ1-2; D is uncertain. Trimming pared 3 bases from V and 8 bases from J, leaving 16 bases between. The CDR3 is 14 residues long. The germline V gene has CDR1 SGHTA and CDR2 FQGNSA.

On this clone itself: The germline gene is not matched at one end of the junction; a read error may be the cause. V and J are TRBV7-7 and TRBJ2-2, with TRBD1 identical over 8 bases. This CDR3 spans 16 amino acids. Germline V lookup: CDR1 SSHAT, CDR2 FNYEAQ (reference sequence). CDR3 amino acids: CASSPEDRVNTGELFF. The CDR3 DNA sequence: TGTGCTAGCAGCCCGGAGGACAGGGTAAACACCGGGGAGCTGTTTTTT.

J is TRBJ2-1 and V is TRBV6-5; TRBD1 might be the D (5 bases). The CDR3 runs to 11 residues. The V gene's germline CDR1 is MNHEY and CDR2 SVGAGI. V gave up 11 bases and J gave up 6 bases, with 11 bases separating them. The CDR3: CAGIRGNEQFF. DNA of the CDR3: TGTGCCGGCATAAGGGGCAATGAGCAGTTCTTC.

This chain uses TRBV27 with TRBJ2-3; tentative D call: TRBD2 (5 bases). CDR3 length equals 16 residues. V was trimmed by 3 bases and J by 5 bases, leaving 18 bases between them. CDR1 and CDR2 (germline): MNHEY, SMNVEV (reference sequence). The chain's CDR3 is CASSFLAATDEDTQYF. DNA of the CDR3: TGTGCCAGCAGTTTTCTAGCAGCCACGGATGAAGATACGCAGTATTTT.

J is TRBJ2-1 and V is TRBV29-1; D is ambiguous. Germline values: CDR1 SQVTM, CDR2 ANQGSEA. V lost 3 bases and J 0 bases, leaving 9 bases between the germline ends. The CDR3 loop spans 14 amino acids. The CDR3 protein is CSVDARSSYNEQFF. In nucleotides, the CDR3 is TGCAGCGTTGACGCCAGGAGCTCCTACAATGAGCAGTTCTTC.

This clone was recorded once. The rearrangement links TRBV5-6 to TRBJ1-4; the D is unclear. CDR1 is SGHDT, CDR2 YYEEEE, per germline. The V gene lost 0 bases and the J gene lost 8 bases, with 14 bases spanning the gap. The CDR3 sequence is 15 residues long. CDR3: CASSLDSARREKLFF. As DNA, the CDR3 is TGTGCCAGCAGCTTGGACAGTGCCCGGCGCGAAAAACTGTTTTTT.

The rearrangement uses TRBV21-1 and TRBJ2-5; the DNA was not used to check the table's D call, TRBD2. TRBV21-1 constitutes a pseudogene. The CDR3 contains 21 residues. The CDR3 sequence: CATLISLAEEASKGKQETQYF. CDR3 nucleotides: TGTGCCACCCTAATATCCCTAGCGGAAGAGGCCTCTAAAGGGAAACAAGAGACCCAGTACTTC.

The CDR3 DNA follows: TGTGCCAGCGAGACACCGGGACAAAATAACTATGGCTACACCTTC. Residues: CASETPGQNNYGYTF. This chain connects TRBV27 to TRBJ1-2, with a possible D match to TRBD1 (6 bases). The length of the CDR3 is 15 residues. V lost 8 bases to trimming and J lost 1 base, with 17 bases between them. Germline CDR1 reads MNHEY; CDR2 reads SMNVEV (reference sequence).

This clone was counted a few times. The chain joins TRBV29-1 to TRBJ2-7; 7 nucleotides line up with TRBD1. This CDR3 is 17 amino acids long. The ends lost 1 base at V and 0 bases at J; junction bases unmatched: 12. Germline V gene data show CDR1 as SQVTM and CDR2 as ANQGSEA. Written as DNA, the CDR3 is TGCAGCGTTGAAGTCCCAACGGGGAAGGGGGCCTCCTACGAGCAGTACTTC. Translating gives CSVEVPTGKGASYEQYF.

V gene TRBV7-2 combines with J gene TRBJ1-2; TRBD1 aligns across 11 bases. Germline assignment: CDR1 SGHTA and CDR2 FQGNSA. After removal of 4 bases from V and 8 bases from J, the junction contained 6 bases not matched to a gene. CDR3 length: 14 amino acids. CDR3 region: CASSSDRGLRGYTF. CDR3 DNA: TGTGCCAGCAGCTCGGACAGGGGGCTGCGGGGCTACACCTTC.

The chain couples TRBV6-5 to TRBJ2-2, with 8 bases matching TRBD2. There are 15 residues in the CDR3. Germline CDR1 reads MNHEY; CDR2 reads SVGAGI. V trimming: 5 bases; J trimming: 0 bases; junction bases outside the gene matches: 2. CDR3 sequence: CASSRTSTNTGELFF. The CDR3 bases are TGTGCCAGCAGTCGGACTAGCACGAACACCGGGGAGCTGTTTTTT.

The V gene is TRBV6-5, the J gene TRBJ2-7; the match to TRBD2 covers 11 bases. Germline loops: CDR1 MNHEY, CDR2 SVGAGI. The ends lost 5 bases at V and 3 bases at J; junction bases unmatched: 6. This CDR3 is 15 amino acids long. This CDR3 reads CASSATGTSGYEQYF. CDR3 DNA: TGTGCCAGCAGTGCCACCGGGACTAGCGGCTACGAGCAGTACTTC.

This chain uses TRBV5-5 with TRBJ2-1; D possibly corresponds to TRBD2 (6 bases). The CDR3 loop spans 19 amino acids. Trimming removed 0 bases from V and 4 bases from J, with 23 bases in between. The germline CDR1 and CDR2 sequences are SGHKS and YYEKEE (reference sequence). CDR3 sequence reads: CASSLDWGGAYGVYNEQFF. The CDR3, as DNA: TGTGCCAGCAGCTTGGACTGGGGCGGGGCCTACGGAGTTTACAATGAGCAGTTCTTC.

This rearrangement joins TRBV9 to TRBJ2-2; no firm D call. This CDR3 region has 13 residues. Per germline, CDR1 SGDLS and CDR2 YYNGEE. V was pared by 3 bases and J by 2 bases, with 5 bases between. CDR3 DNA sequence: TGTGCCAGCAGCGCCCCCAACACCGGGGAGCTGTTTTTT. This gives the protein CASSAPNTGELFF.

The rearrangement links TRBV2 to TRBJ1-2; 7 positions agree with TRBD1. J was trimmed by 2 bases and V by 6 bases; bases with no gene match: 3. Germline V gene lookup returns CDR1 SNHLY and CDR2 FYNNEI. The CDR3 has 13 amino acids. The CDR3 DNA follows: TGTGCCAGCAGAGAGGGACAGAACTATGGCTACACCTTC. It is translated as CASREGQNYGYTF.